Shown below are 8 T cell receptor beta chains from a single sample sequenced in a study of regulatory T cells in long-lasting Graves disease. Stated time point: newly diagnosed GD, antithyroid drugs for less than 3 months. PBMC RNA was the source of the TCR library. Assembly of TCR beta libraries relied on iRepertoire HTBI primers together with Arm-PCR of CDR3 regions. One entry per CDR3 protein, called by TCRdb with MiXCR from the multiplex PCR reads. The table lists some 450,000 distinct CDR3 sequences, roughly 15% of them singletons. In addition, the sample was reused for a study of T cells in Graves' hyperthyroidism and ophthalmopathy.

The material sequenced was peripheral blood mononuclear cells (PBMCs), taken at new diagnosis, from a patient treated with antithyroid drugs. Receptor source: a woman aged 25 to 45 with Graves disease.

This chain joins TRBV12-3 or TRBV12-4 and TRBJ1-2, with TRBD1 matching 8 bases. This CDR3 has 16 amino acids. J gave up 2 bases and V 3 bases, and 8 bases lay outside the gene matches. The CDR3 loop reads CASSFSGQGANYGYTF. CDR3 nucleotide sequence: TGTGCCAGCAGTTTCTCGGGGCAGGGGGCAAACTATGGCTACACCTTC.

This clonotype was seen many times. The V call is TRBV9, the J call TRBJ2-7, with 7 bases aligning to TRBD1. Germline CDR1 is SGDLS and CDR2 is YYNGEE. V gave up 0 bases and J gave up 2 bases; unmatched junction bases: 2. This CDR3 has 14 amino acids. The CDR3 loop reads CASSVGDSAYEQYF. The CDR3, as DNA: TGTGCCAGCAGCGTAGGGGACAGTGCCTACGAGCAGTACTTC.

The CDR3 protein is CASLRARAETQYF. In nucleotides, the CDR3 is TGTGCCAGCCTCAGGGCGCGAGCAGAGACCCAGTACTTC. This sequence joins TRBV6-1 and TRBJ2-5; possibly TRBD1 for D (5 bases). This CDR3 spans 13 amino acids. Germline V gene data show CDR1 as MNHNS and CDR2 as SASEGT. V lost 8 bases and J lost 4, with 14 bases in between.

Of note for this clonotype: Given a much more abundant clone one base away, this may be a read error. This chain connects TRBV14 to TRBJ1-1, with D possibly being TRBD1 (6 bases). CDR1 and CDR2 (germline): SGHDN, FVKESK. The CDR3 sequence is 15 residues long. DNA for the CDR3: TGTGCCGGCAGCCAAGATCGAGGGGGGCGGACTGAAGCTTTCTTT. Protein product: CAGSQDRGGRTEAFF.

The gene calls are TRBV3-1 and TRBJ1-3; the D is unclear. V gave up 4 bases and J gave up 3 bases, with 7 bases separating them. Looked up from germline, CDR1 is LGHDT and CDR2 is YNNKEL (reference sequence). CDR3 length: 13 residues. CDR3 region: CASSRTLGNTIYF. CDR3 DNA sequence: TGTGCCAGCAGCCGGACCCTTGGAAACACCATATATTTT.

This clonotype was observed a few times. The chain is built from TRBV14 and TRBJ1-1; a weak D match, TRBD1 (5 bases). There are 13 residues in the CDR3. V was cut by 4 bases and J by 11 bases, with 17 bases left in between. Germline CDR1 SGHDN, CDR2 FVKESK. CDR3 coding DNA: TGTGCCAGCAGCCTCCGGGATCTGGGGCTGGCTTTCTTT. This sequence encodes CASSLRDLGLAFF.

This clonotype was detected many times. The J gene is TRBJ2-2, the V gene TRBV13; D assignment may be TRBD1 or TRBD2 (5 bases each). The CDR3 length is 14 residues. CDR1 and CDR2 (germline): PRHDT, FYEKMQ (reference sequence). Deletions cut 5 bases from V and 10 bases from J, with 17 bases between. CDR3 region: CASSRDLGGSELFF. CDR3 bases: TGTGCCAGCAGCCGGGACCTTGGTGGGTCGGAGCTGTTTTTT.

CDR3 sequence (DNA): TGCGCCAGCAGCCTCCGACAGGGAAGCACTGAAGCTTTCTTT. It encodes CASSLRQGSTEAFF. The J gene is TRBJ1-1, the V gene TRBV4-1; 7 bases map to TRBD1. Germline lookup yields CDR1 MGHRA and CDR2 YSYEKL. Germline trimming cut 4 bases from V and 4 bases from J; bases unmatched to any gene: 6. This CDR3 region has 14 residues.